Each of the 8 T cell receptor beta chains below was sequenced from the same sample in a study of beta chain features in type 1 diabetes. The authors reverse transcribed all of the isolated RNA, so sequencing captured expressed TCRB transcripts. The table came from immunoSEQ multiplex PCR; TCRdb's copy has only in-frame clones and leaves some out. Among 300,000 to 400,000 clones listed, over 7% were seen once. Their antigens remain unidentified. Study findings and constraints: Within each of all four CD4+ subsets, Type 1 diabetes patients had TCRB CDR3s that were moderately but significantly shorter.

Sequenced input: central memory CD4+ T cells from blood. The receptors here all came from a man aged 25 to 40 with type 1 diabetes.

V gene TRBV11-2 combines with J gene TRBJ1-4; 9 bases are shared with TRBD1. The germline CDR1 and CDR2 sequences are SGHAT and FQNNGV. There are 16 residues in the CDR3. The V gene end was trimmed by 3 bases and the J gene end by 5 bases; junction bases not matched to a gene: 7. This CDR3 is CASSLNPGTGNEKLFF. In DNA, the CDR3 is TGTGCCAGCAGCTTGAATCCCGGGACAGGGAATGAAAAACTGTTTTTT.

This clone was seen a few times. V is TRBV7-2 and J is TRBJ2-1; 12 bases fit TRBD2. Germline V gene data show CDR1 as SGHTA and CDR2 as FQGNSA. V trimming: 8 bases; J trimming: 8 bases; junction bases outside the gene matches: 4. The CDR3 consists of 13 residues. CDR3 DNA sequence: TGTGCCAGCGGACTAGCGGGGTCGGATGAGCAGTTCTTC. Encoded protein: CASGLAGSDEQFF.

V gene TRBV29-1 combines with J gene TRBJ2-5, with D perhaps matching TRBD2 (7 bases). Trimming shortened V by 6 bases and J by 5 bases, and 16 bases separated the two germline ends. This CDR3 spans 13 amino acids. Per the germline V gene, CDR1 is SQVTM and CDR2 is ANQGSEA. CDR3 DNA sequence: TGCAGCGTACAAAGGGGGGGGCCGGAGACCCAGTACTTC. It codes for CSVQRGGPETQYF.

The table lists this clone with a few counts. The gene calls are TRBV9 and TRBJ1-1; the D is unclear. Trimming removed 0 bases from V and 1 base from J, with 4 bases in between. Germline CDR1 reads SGDLS; CDR2 reads YYNGEE. There are 13 residues in the CDR3. The CDR3 DNA follows: TGTGCCAGCAGCGTAGACTGGAACACTGAAGCTTTCTTT. Residues: CASSVDWNTEAFF.

This clone was detected a few times. The chain recombines TRBV19 with TRBJ2-5; D not resolved. Trimming took off 1 base at V and 2 bases at J, with 11 bases between the two ends. Germline CDR1 is LNHDA and CDR2 is SQIVND (reference sequence). The CDR3 sequence is 15 residues long. The CDR3 sequence: CASSIVGTHQETQYF. The CDR3 nucleotides are TGTGCCAGTAGTATAGTAGGCACCCATCAAGAGACCCAGTACTTC.

This chain connects TRBV4-3 to TRBJ2-7; maybe TRBD1 (6 bases). The length of the CDR3 is 17 residues. Germline assignment: CDR1 LGHNA and CDR2 YSLEER. Trimming stripped 0 bases from V and 0 bases from J, with 15 bases between. This CDR3 is CASSQEVVQGASYEQYF. The DNA for the CDR3 is TGCGCCAGCAGCCAAGAAGTTGTACAGGGAGCCTCCTACGAGCAGTACTTC.

This clone has just a few counts. This sequence joins TRBV29-1 and TRBJ2-2; D tentatively fits TRBD1 or TRBD2 (6 bases each). V lost 4 bases to trimming and J lost 5 bases, with 14 bases between them. CDR1 is SQVTM, CDR2 ANQGSEA, per germline. This CDR3 spans 14 amino acids. The DNA of the CDR3 is TGCAGCGTTGGTGGGGGGCGCGGAACCGGGGAGCTGTTTTTT. Translation gives CSVGGGRGTGELFF.

V gene TRBV7-2 combines with J gene TRBJ1-1; D is uncertain. The CDR3 runs 14 residues. The germline V gene has CDR1 SGHTA and CDR2 FQGNSA. Trimming cost V 5 bases and J 0 bases, with 10 bases left between them. This chain's CDR3 is CASSMNTMNTEAFF. In DNA form, the CDR3 reads TGTGCCAGCAGCATGAACACCATGAACACTGAAGCTTTCTTT.